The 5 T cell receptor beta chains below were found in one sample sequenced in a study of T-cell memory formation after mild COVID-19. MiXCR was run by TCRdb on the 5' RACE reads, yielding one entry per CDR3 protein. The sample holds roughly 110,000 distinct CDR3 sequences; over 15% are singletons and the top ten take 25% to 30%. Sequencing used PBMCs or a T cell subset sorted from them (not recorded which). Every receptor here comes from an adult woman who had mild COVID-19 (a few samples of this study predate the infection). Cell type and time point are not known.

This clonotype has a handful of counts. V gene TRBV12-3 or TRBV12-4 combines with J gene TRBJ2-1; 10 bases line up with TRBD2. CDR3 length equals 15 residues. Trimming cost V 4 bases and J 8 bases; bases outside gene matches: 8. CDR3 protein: CASSSTSGVVDEQFF. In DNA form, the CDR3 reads TGTGCCAGCAGTTCTACTAGCGGGGTTGTCGATGAGCAGTTCTTC.

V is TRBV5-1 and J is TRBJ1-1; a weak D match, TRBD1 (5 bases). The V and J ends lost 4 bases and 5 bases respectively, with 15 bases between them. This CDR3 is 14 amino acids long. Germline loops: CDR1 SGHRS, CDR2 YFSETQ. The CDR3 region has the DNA TGCGCCAGCAGCCCCGAGACAGCTCAAACTGAAGCTTTCTTT. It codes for CASSPETAQTEAFF.

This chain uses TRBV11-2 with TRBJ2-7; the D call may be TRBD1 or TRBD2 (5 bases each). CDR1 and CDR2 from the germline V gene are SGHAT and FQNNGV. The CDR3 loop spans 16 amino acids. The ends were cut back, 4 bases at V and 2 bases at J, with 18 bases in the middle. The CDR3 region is CASSSPGRGRTYEQYF. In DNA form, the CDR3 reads TGTGCCAGCAGCTCCCCGGGACGGGGAAGAACCTACGAGCAGTACTTC. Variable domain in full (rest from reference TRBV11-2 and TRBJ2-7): EAGVAQSPRYKIIEKRQSVAFWCNPISGHATLYWYQQILGQGPKLLIQFQNNGVVDDSQLPKDRFSAERLKGVDSTLKIQPAKLEDSAVYLCASSSPGRGRTYEQYFGPGTRLTVT.

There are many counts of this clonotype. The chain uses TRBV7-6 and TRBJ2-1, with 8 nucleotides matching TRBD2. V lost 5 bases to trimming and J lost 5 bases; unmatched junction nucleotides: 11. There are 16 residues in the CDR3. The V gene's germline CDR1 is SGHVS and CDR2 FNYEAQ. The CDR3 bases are TGTGCCAGCAGCCCAGCGAGCGGGAGAACCCACAATGAGCAGTTCTTC. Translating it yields CASSPASGRTHNEQFF.

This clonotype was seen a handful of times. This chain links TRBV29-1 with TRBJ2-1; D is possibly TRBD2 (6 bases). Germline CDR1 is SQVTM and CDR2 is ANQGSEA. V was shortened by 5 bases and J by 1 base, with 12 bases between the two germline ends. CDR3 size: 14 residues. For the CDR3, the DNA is TGCAGCGTTACCTCGCGGGGATCCTACAATGAGCAGTTCTTC. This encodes CSVTSRGSYNEQFF.